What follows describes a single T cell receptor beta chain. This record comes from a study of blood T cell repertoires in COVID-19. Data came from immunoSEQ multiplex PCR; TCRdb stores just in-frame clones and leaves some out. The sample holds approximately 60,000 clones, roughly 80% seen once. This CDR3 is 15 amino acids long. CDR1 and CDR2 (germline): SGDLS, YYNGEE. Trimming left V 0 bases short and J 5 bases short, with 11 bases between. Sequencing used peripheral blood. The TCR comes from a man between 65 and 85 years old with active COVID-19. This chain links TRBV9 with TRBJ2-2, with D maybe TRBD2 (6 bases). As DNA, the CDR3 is TGTGCCAGCAGCGTAGCTATGGGGGGAACCGGGGAGCTGTTTTTT. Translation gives CASSVAMGGTGELFF.